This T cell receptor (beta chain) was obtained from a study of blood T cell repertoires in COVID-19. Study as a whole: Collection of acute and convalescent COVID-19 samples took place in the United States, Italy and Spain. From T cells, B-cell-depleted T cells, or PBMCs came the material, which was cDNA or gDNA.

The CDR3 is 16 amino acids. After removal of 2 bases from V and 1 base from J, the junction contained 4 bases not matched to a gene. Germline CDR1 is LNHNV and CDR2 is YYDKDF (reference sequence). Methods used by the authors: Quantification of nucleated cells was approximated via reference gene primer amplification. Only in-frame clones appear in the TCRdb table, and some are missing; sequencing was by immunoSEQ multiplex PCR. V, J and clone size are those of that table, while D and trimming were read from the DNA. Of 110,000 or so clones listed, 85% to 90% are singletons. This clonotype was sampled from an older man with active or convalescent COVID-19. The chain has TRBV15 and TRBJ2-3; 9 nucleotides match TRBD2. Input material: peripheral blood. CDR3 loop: CATSRLTSGGTDTQYF. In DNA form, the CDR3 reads TGTGCCACCAGCAGATTGACTAGCGGAGGCACAGATACGCAGTATTTT.